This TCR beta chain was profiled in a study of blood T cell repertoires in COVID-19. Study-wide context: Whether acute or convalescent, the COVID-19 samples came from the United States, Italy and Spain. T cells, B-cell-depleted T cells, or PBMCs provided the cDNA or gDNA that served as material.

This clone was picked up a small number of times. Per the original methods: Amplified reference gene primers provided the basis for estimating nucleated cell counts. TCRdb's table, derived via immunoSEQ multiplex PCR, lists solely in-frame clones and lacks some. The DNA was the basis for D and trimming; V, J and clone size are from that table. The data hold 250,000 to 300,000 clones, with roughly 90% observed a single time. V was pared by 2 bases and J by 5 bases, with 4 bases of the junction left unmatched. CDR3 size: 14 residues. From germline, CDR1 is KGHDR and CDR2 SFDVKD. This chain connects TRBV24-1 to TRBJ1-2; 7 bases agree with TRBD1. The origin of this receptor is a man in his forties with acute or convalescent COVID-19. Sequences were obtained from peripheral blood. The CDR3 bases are TGTGCCACCAGTGATTATAAGGGGGCGTATGGCTACACCTTC. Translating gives CATSDYKGAYGYTF.